The clone carrying this T cell receptor (beta chain) showed up just once. Antigen: not known. Clones were sequenced by immunoSEQ multiplex PCR, and TCRdb holds only the in-frame ones, with some missing. The sample includes 80,000 to 100,000 clones, roughly nine tenths seen only once; the top ten take roughly 12%. The data originate from a study of T cell responses to AZD1222 COVID-19 vaccine. At the level of the study: Second-dose intervals near 4 or 12 weeks were combined.

Points from the study as a whole: Baseline serology detected seropositivity in only 5 or 6 AZD1222 recipients. Repertoire sampling happened only post peak T cell response. Most donors were white British and more were female, and clonal diversity was possibly underestimated.

This clonotype was obtained from an adult in good health. Sequences were derived from peripheral blood, sampled on day 0 of AZD1222 vaccination.

The CDR3 reads CASSLGTLTGTEAFF. CDR3 nucleotides: TGCGCCAGCAGCTTGGGGACCCTAACGGGCACTGAAGCTTTCTTT. The chain joins TRBV5-1 to TRBJ1-1; no clear D gene. Trimming took 0 bases from V and 4 from J, leaving 13 bases between them. The germline V gene encodes CDR1 SGHRS and CDR2 YFSETQ. This CDR3 comprises 15 residues.